Presented here are 18 T cell receptor beta chains from one specimen sequenced in a study of shared clonotypes between healthy human individuals. Sequenced by immunoSEQ multiplex PCR; TCRdb stores in-frame clones only, minus some. The table has a few hundred thousand clones, under 80% seen once. Source material: memory CD4+ T cells sorted from blood. The sample's subset: CD45RA-negative fraction. Every receptor here comes from a man under 40 in good health.

CDR3 sequence (DNA): TGCGCCAGCAGCCAAGGCGAAGTCAGGGAGCTGTTTTTT. It specifies CASSQGEVRELFF. The rearrangement links TRBV4-3 to TRBJ2-2; D is unclear. Germline V CDR1 and CDR2: LGHNA, YSLEER. The CDR3 spans 13 residues. V was pared by 1 base and J by 9 bases, with 9 bases between.

This clone was recorded once. The chain employs TRBV28 and TRBJ2-2; 9 bases align to TRBD1. J was trimmed by 5 bases and V by 6 bases; bases with no gene match: 10. The germline gives CDR1 MDHEN, CDR2 SYDVKM. The CDR3 extends over 16 amino acids. CDR3 coding DNA: TGTGCCAGCAGCCCTTCTGGGACAGGGAGGACCGGGGAGCTGTTTTTT. Protein sequence: CASSPSGTGRTGELFF.

This clone came up a few times. The genes are TRBV30 and TRBJ2-7; D gene ambiguous. Germline V lookup: CDR1 GTSNPN, CDR2 SVGIG (reference sequence). This CDR3 region has 13 residues. Trimming pared 8 bases from V and 3 bases from J, leaving 17 bases between. The CDR3 nucleotides read TGTGCCGGCCGCGCACGTCTTAGCTACGAGCAGTACTTC. Its translation is CAGRARLSYEQYF.

The chain recombines TRBV29-1 with TRBJ2-3, with D hard to call. Germline lookup yields CDR1 SQVTM and CDR2 ANQGSEA. V lost 2 bases and J lost 3, with 9 bases in between. The CDR3 is made up of 13 amino acids. The CDR3 sequence is CSVESQVTDTQYF. The CDR3 nucleotides are TGCAGCGTTGAAAGCCAGGTGACAGATACGCAGTATTTT.

The chain uses TRBV4-2 and TRBJ2-3, with D unclear. The germline CDR1 and CDR2 sequences are LGHNA and YNFKEQ. V was pared by 0 bases and J by 6 bases, with 13 bases between. The CDR3 spans 15 residues. CDR3 in amino acids: CASSQDYWGMDTQYF. The CDR3 nucleotides are TGTGCCAGCAGCCAAGATTATTGGGGTATGGATACGCAGTATTTT.

This chain joins TRBV5-5 and TRBJ2-5, with 10 nucleotides matching TRBD1. The germline gives CDR1 SGHKS, CDR2 YYEKEE (reference sequence). The CDR3 covers 17 residues. J was trimmed by 9 bases and V by 3 bases; bases with no gene match: 17. This CDR3 reads CASSSYAGRQGATAQYF. CDR3 DNA: TGTGCCAGCAGCTCGTACGCTGGCCGACAGGGGGCGACGGCCCAGTACTTC. Using reference TRBV5-5 and TRBJ2-5 for the parts outside the CDR3, the full variable domain is DAGVTQSPTHLIKTRGQQVTLRCSPISGHKSVSWYQQVLGQGPQFIFQYYEKEERGRGNFPDRFSARQFPNYSSELNVNALLLGDSALYLCASSSYAGRQGATAQYFGPGTRLLVL.

This clone was counted ten times or more. The chain recombines TRBV29-1 with TRBJ2-7; 7 nucleotides agree with TRBD1. Germline loops: CDR1 SQVTM, CDR2 ANQGSEA. Losses at the gene ends were 6 bases for V and 0 bases for J; bases not matched to a gene: 11. The CDR3 runs 15 residues. The CDR3 protein is CSVVLRDRASYEQYF. The CDR3, as DNA: TGCAGCGTGGTACTCCGGGACAGAGCCTCCTACGAGCAGTACTTC.

The CDR3 loop is CASSLWTGITDTQYF. Here the CDR3 DNA reads TGTGCCAGCAGTTTATGGACAGGGATCACAGATACGCAGTATTTT. The chain carries TRBV28 and TRBJ2-3, with 7 nucleotides matching TRBD1. Looked up from germline, CDR1 is MDHEN and CDR2 is SYDVKM. This CDR3 contains 15 residues. V trimming: 0 bases; J trimming: 2 bases; junction bases outside the gene matches: 2. The full variable domain, with the rest looked up from reference TRBV28 and TRBJ2-3, is DVKVTQSSRYLVKRTGEKVFLECVQDMDHENMFWYRQDPGLGLRLIYFSYDVKMKEKGDIPEGYSVSREKKERFSLILESASTNQTSMYLCASSLWTGITDTQYFGPGTRLTVL.

This chain connects TRBV2 to TRBJ2-3; D unclear. Trimming took 5 bases from V and 2 from J, leaving 11 bases between them. Germline V gene lookup returns CDR1 SNHLY and CDR2 FYNNEI. The length of the CDR3 is 14 residues. DNA for the CDR3: TGTGCCAGCAGTAACCGGGCCTTCACAGATACGCAGTATTTT. This codes for CASSNRAFTDTQYF.

This clone was recorded at least ten times. V and J are TRBV27 and TRBJ2-5, with D unclear. The V gene's germline CDR1 is MNHEY and CDR2 SMNVEV (reference sequence). The CDR3 extends over 13 amino acids. V was clipped by 7 bases and J by 6 bases, with 15 bases between them. The CDR3 is CASKFLSGKTQYF. DNA of the CDR3: TGTGCCAGCAAGTTCTTATCCGGCAAGACCCAGTACTTC.

The chain uses TRBV5-1 and TRBJ2-3, with D tentatively TRBD2 (6 bases). V lost 2 bases and J lost 6, with 16 bases in between. This CDR3 has 15 residues. CDR1 is SGHRS and CDR2 is YFSETQ in the germline V gene. The CDR3 bases are TGCGCCAGCAGCTTAGACAGTCGTGGGGGGGATACGCAGTATTTT. Protein: CASSLDSRGGDTQYF.

This sequence joins TRBV4-1 and TRBJ2-1; 8 bases fit TRBD2. J was trimmed by 8 bases and V by 4 bases; bases with no gene match: 10. Germline V gene data show CDR1 as MGHRA and CDR2 as YSYEKL. This CDR3 has 15 amino acids. CDR3 nucleotides: TGCGCCAGCAGCCGACGTAGCGGGATATTGGATGAGCAGTTCTTC. It encodes CASSRRSGILDEQFF.

This clone was picked up a small number of times. This chain uses TRBV21-1 with TRBJ1-5. TRBV21-1 is an annotated pseudogene. The CDR3 runs 13 residues. The CDR3 loop is CASSKVSAQPQHF. In DNA, the CDR3 is TGTGCCAGCAGCAAAGTTAGTGCCCAGCCCCAGCATTTT.

V is TRBV6-5 and J is TRBJ1-2, with a weak D call TRBD1 (6 bases). Germline lookup yields CDR1 MNHEY and CDR2 SVGAGI. The CDR3 consists of 12 residues. Trimming pared 7 bases from V and 7 bases from J, leaving 13 bases between. This CDR3 reads CASISLQGGYTF. The CDR3, as DNA: TGTGCCAGCATCTCGTTACAGGGTGGCTACACCTTC.

The chain carries TRBV2 and TRBJ2-5; maybe TRBD2 (6 bases). The germline V gene has CDR1 SNHLY and CDR2 FYNNEI. CDR3 length: 13 amino acids. Trimming removed 6 bases from V and 2 bases from J, with 10 bases in between. The CDR3 here is CASRHREQETQYF. The CDR3 DNA reads as TGTGCCAGCAGGCACCGGGAGCAAGAGACCCAGTACTTC.

The chain employs TRBV7-6 and TRBJ1-2; D unclear. CDR3 length: 13 residues. Germline CDR1 and CDR2: SGHVS and FNYEAQ. Trimming stripped 3 bases from V and 4 bases from J, with 9 bases between. The CDR3 bases are TGTGCCAGCAGCTTGGGCCCTAGCTATGGCTACACCTTC. Protein: CASSLGPSYGYTF.

The genes are TRBV5-5 and TRBJ2-7, with a possible D match to TRBD2 (6 bases). The CDR3 spans 14 residues. Germline CDR1 reads SGHKS; CDR2 reads YYEKEE (reference sequence). V dropped 6 bases and J dropped 3 bases, with 16 bases sitting between them. The CDR3 here is CASTTSSGDYEQYF. For the CDR3, the DNA is TGTGCCAGCACCACCTCCTCGGGGGACTACGAGCAGTACTTC.

This clone has more than one count but fewer than ten. The chain links TRBV19 to TRBJ2-3, with 9 bases fitting TRBD2. Germline CDR1 is LNHDA and CDR2 is SQIVND (reference sequence). V lost 4 bases, J lost 4 bases, and 9 bases stayed unmatched. The CDR3 contains 16 residues. CDR3 sequence (DNA): TGTGCCAGTAGTAAAGAACCTAGCGGGAAAGCAGATACGCAGTATTTT. It translates to CASSKEPSGKADTQYF.